These 24 T cell receptor beta chains share one sample of origin, sequenced in a study of cytomegalovirus exposure and HLA in healthy donors. The PCR was carried out with 60 Vbeta primers and 13 Jbeta primers. Only in-frame clones appear in the TCRdb table, and some are missing; sequencing was by immunoSEQ multiplex PCR. The table includes some 80,000 clones, about four fifths detected once. Sequenced material: PBMCs. The receptors stem from a man aged 18-30 years in good health and CMV-seropositive.

The gene calls are TRBV25-1 and TRBJ2-1; 9 bases are a match to TRBD1. V lost 3 bases, J lost 5 bases, and 5 bases stayed unmatched. The CDR3 is made up of 15 amino acids. The germline gives CDR1 MGHDK, CDR2 SYGVNS. Here the CDR3 reads CASSDPGQGNNEQFF. DNA of the CDR3: TGTGCCAGCAGTGACCCGGGACAGGGAAACAATGAGCAGTTCTTC.

V is TRBV18 and J is TRBJ2-7, with a weak D call TRBD1 (5 bases). Trimming removed 3 bases at V and 6 bases at J, with 15 bases between. The CDR3 consists of 14 residues. Per germline, CDR1 KGHSH and CDR2 LQKENI. CDR3 loop: CASSPGRGSGEQYF. As DNA, the CDR3 is TGTGCCAGCTCACCCGGTAGGGGTTCAGGCGAGCAGTACTTC. Drawing the rest from reference TRBV18 and TRBJ2-7, the complete variable domain is NAGVMQNPRHLVRRRGQEARLRCSPMKGHSHVYWYRQLPEEGLKFMVYLQKENIIDESGMPKERFSAEFPKEGPSILRIQQVVRGDSAAYFCASSPGRGSGEQYFGPGTRLTVT.

The chain has TRBV28 and TRBJ2-7; D is perhaps TRBD2 (7 bases). CDR1 and CDR2 from the germline V gene are MDHEN and SYDVKM. Trimming took 9 bases from V and 0 from J, leaving 18 bases between them. This CDR3 spans 15 amino acids. CDR3 bases: TGTGCCAGTCATGCCGGGGGCGGGAGCTCCTACGAGCAGTACTTC. It is translated as CASHAGGGSSYEQYF.

This clone was recorded once. This sequence joins TRBV28 and TRBJ2-2; D unresolved. Germline CDR1 and CDR2: MDHEN and SYDVKM. The CDR3 is 11 amino acids. The V and J ends lost 6 bases and 6 bases respectively, with 5 bases between them. Here the CDR3 DNA reads TGTGCCAGCAGCCGGTCCGGGGAGCTGTTTTTT. This codes for CASSRSGELFF.

V and J are TRBV4-1 and TRBJ2-1; 9 nucleotides align to TRBD2. After removal of 1 base from V and 0 bases from J, the junction contained 10 bases not matched to a gene. This CDR3 has 19 residues. CDR1 and CDR2 (germline): MGHRA, YSYEKL. CDR3 region: CASSQGRAYSGGSYNEQFF. As DNA, the CDR3 is TGCGCCAGCAGCCAAGGGCGAGCCTATAGCGGGGGCTCCTACAATGAGCAGTTCTTC.

The table lists this clone with a few counts. This chain connects TRBV7-8 to TRBJ2-7, with 9 nucleotides matching TRBD1. The V gene's germline CDR1 is SGHVS and CDR2 FQNEAQ. This CDR3 has 16 amino acids. The V segment lost 5 bases and the J segment 0 bases; nucleotides outside the gene matches: 8. The CDR3 nucleotides read TGTGCCAGCAGCGCCCCGGGGACAGGGACCTCCTACGAGCAGTACTTC. Encoded protein: CASSAPGTGTSYEQYF.

This sequence joins TRBV5-1 and TRBJ2-5; D may be TRBD1 (8 bases). Germline CDR1 and CDR2: SGHRS and YFSETQ. The CDR3 spans 16 residues. The V and J ends lost 2 bases and 2 bases respectively, with 16 bases between them. The CDR3 nucleotides are TGCGCCAGCAGCTTCAGGACAGGGACTACTCAAGAGACCCAGTACTTC. Amino acid sequence: CASSFRTGTTQETQYF.

The chain combines TRBV6-5 with TRBJ1-2; weak D call: TRBD1 (6 bases). V lost 2 bases and J 5 bases, leaving 12 bases between the germline ends. Germline V gives CDR1 MNHEY, CDR2 SVGAGI. The CDR3 runs to 14 residues. DNA for the CDR3: TGTGCCAGCAGTTACGGGACAAGTTTTTATGGCTACACCTTC. It encodes CASSYGTSFYGYTF.

The chain is built from TRBV25-1 and TRBJ2-5; tentative D call: TRBD1 (6 bases). The CDR3 covers 13 residues. In germline, CDR1 is MGHDK, CDR2 SYGVNS. Trimming removed 6 bases at V and 5 bases at J, with 13 bases between. The CDR3 DNA reads as TGTGCCAGCAGCTCCACGGACAGCGAGACCCAGTACTTC. This gives the protein CASSSTDSETQYF.

V usage is TRBV2 and J usage is TRBJ1-2; no reliable D call. Trimming removed 2 bases from V and 0 bases from J, with 10 bases in between. Germline lookup yields CDR1 SNHLY and CDR2 FYNNEI. This CDR3 comprises 15 residues. For the CDR3, the DNA is TGTGCCAGCAGTGAATGGGGAGGTCCTAACTATGGCTACACCTTC. Translated, it gives CASSEWGGPNYGYTF.

CDR3 bases: TGTGCCAGCAGCATGGGACAGGCGAGCAATCAGCCCCAGCATTTT. Translation gives CASSMGQASNQPQHF. The chain couples TRBV5-8 to TRBJ1-5; 8 nucleotides line up with TRBD1. Germline V gene data show CDR1 as SGHTS and CDR2 as YDEGEE. This CDR3 is 15 amino acids long. Germline trimming cut 4 bases from V and 1 base from J; bases unmatched to any gene: 4. The complete variable domain, with remaining parts taken from reference TRBV5-8 and TRBJ1-5, reads EAGVTQSPTHLIKTRGQQATLRCSPISGHTSVYWYQQALGLGLQFLLWYDEGEERNRGNFPPRFSGRQFPNYSSELNVNALELEDSALYLCASSMGQASNQPQHFGDGTRLSIL.

The gene calls are TRBV5-1 and TRBJ1-1, with unresolved D. V lost 6 bases to trimming and J lost 1 base, with 4 bases between them. Germline lookup yields CDR1 SGHRS and CDR2 YFSETQ. The CDR3 has 11 residues. CDR3 sequence (DNA): TGCGCCAGCAACGGGAACACTGAAGCTTTCTTT. Protein: CASNGNTEAFF.

The chain carries TRBV4-1 and TRBJ2-1; TRBD1 matches 10 bases. J gave up 6 bases and V 3 bases, and 5 bases lay outside the gene matches. The CDR3 sequence is 15 residues long. Germline-derived CDR1 and CDR2 are MGHRA and YSYEKL. The DNA for the CDR3 is TGCGCCAGCAGCCACCCGGGACAGGGGTTCAATGAGCAGTTCTTC. This translates into CASSHPGQGFNEQFF.

The chain recombines TRBV2 with TRBJ1-1; possibly TRBD1 for D (6 bases). Germline values: CDR1 SNHLY, CDR2 FYNNEI. V was cut by 6 bases and J by 2 bases, with 13 bases left in between. The CDR3 sequence is 14 residues long. CDR3 sequence reads: CASRTGTRNTEAFF. The DNA for the CDR3 is TGTGCCAGCAGGACCGGGACAAGAAACACTGAAGCTTTCTTT. Based on the CDR3 plus reference TRBV2 and TRBJ1-1, the full variable domain is EPEVTQTPSHQVTQMGQEVILRCVPISNHLYFYWYRQILGQKVEFLVSFYNNEISEKSEIFDDQFSVERPDGSNFTLKIRSTKLEDSAMYFCASRTGTRNTEAFFGQGTRLTVV.

V and J are TRBV29-1 and TRBJ2-1, with 9 bases identical to TRBD1. J was trimmed by 5 bases and V by 6 bases; bases with no gene match: 14. Germline V lookup: CDR1 SQVTM, CDR2 ANQGSEA. This CDR3 has 16 residues. CDR3 sequence reads: CSVDIPGQGRHNEQFF. CDR3 bases: TGCAGCGTCGATATACCCGGACAGGGGAGACACAATGAGCAGTTCTTC.

The chain uses TRBV18 and TRBJ2-1; 13 bases are a match to TRBD2. The CDR3 runs to 14 residues. After removal of 7 bases from V and 5 bases from J, the junction contained 2 bases not matched to a gene. Germline CDR1 and CDR2: KGHSH and LQKENI. CDR3 protein: CASLGLAGDNEQFF. CDR3 nucleotide sequence: TGTGCCAGCTTAGGACTAGCGGGAGACAATGAGCAGTTCTTC.

The gene calls are TRBV9 and TRBJ1-4; D is perhaps TRBD1 (5 bases). This CDR3 is 13 amino acids long. The germline V and J ends were trimmed by 0 bases and 6 bases, with 6 bases remaining between them. The germline CDR1 and CDR2 sequences are SGDLS and YYNGEE. CDR3 sequence reads: CASSVGRDEKLFF. The CDR3 DNA reads as TGTGCCAGCAGCGTAGGCAGGGATGAAAAACTGTTTTTT.

The chain is built from TRBV11-2 and TRBJ2-1; TRBD2 is a possible D gene (5 bases). The V end was cut by 5 bases, the J end by 6 bases, with 17 bases between. The germline V gene has CDR1 SGHAT and CDR2 FQNNGV. The CDR3 has 15 amino acids. This CDR3 reads CASSLRASSVNEQFF. The CDR3 DNA is TGTGCCAGCAGCCTCCGGGCTAGCTCGGTCAATGAGCAGTTCTTC.

The CDR3 region is CASSDFYREYEQYF. The CDR3 nucleotides are TGTGCCAGCAGTGATTTTTACAGGGAATACGAGCAGTACTTC. The V gene is TRBV6-1, the J gene TRBJ2-7; D perhaps matches TRBD1 (6 bases). Germline V CDR1 and CDR2: MNHNS, SASEGT. This CDR3 spans 14 amino acids. Deletions cut 3 bases from V and 4 bases from J, with 13 bases between.

This clone showed up just a few times. The rearrangement links TRBV10-2 to TRBJ1-1; D not certain. V lost 0 bases and J lost 5, with 7 bases in between. CDR3 length: 13 amino acids. The germline gives CDR1 WSHSY, CDR2 SAAADI. The DNA for the CDR3 is TGCGCCAGCAGTGAGTCGACGGGGACTGAAGCTTTCTTT. The encoded protein is CASSESTGTEAFF.

J is TRBJ2-1 and V is TRBV13; D perhaps matches TRBD2 (5 bases). Germline V gene data show CDR1 as PRHDT and CDR2 as FYEKMQ (reference sequence). The CDR3 loop spans 14 amino acids. V lost 4 bases, J lost 10 bases, and 17 bases lay in between. CDR3 in amino acids: CASSSSDSHREQFF. CDR3 DNA sequence: TGTGCCAGCAGCTCGTCGGACTCACACCGCGAGCAGTTCTTC.

In regard to this clone: The junction and the germline gene differ at one end; a read error may be behind it. The chain carries TRBV27 and TRBJ1-1; TRBD1 matches at 9 bases. There are 15 residues in the CDR3. The germline CDR1 and CDR2 sequences are MNHEY and SMNVEV (reference sequence). The DNA of the CDR3 is TGTGCCAGCAGTTTGGGTGGACAGGGGAACGCTGAAGCTTTCTTT. Protein product: CASSLGGQGNAEAFF.

The chain uses TRBV4-1 and TRBJ2-2; D gene unclear. Trimming pared 2 bases from V and 2 bases from J, leaving 9 bases between. The CDR3 totals 15 residues. Germline-derived CDR1 and CDR2 are MGHRA and YSYEKL. CDR3 bases: TGCGCCAGCAGCCAAACGACACATAACACCGGGGAGCTGTTTTTT. Translated, it gives CASSQTTHNTGELFF.

This rearrangement joins TRBV20-1 to TRBJ1-5; D not resolved. The V gene's germline CDR1 is DFQATT and CDR2 SNEGSKA (reference sequence). The CDR3 loop spans 11 amino acids. V lost 5 bases and J 5 bases, leaving 7 bases between the germline ends. The CDR3 sequence: CSALGDQPQHF. The CDR3 nucleotides are TGCAGTGCTCTAGGAGATCAGCCCCAGCATTTT.